Shown below are 27 T cell receptor beta chains from a single sample sequenced in a study of neurological immune-mediated disorders. TCRdb fed the 5' RACE reads into MiXCR, producing one record per CDR3 protein. The sample holds roughly 80,000 distinct CDR3 sequences, around 9.9% seen once. The source material was PBMCs. These receptors were obtained from a middle-aged man in good health.

The V and J genes are TRBV5-1 and TRBJ2-7; TRBD1 is a possible D gene (6 bases). V dropped 0 bases and J dropped 5 bases, with 9 bases sitting between them. Germline values: CDR1 SGHRS, CDR2 YFSETQ. The CDR3 consists of 13 residues. Here the CDR3 reads CASSLDPGDEQYF. The CDR3 DNA sequence: TGCGCCAGCAGCTTGGATCCAGGGGACGAGCAGTACTTC.

This clonotype showed up many times. The chain employs TRBV7-9 and TRBJ2-7; TRBD2 might be the D (5 bases). Deletions cut 5 bases from V and 7 bases from J, with 21 bases between. Germline V CDR1 and CDR2: SEHNR, FQNEAQ (reference sequence). There are 15 residues in the CDR3. The CDR3 nucleotides read TGTGCCAGCAGCACCGTCGGACGAACCTCGGGGGAGCAGTACTTC. Residues: CASSTVGRTSGEQYF.

Of note for this clonotype: A clone one base away is much larger, so this may be a read error. The J gene is TRBJ2-3, the V gene TRBV11-2; D remains unclear. CDR1 is SGHAT and CDR2 is FQNNGV in the germline V gene. This CDR3 region has 11 residues. Here the CDR3 reads CAGSSRDTQYF. Written as DNA, the CDR3 is TGTGCCGGCAGCTCCAGGGATACGCAGTATTTT.

V and J are TRBV18 and TRBJ2-1; D unresolved. V was pared by 3 bases and J by 8 bases, with 17 bases between. Germline V gives CDR1 KGHSH, CDR2 LQKENI. This CDR3 spans 15 amino acids. The CDR3 DNA is TGTGCCAGCTCACCTGGACCGTTCTCAGGCGATGAGCAGTTCTTC. It translates to CASSPGPFSGDEQFF. The full variable domain, in which reference TRBV18 and TRBJ2-1 provide the parts outside the CDR3, is NAGVMQNPRHLVRRRGQEARLRCSPMKGHSHVYWYRQLPEEGLKFMVYLQKENIIDESGMPKERFSAEFPKEGPSILRIQQVVRGDSAAYFCASSPGPFSGDEQFFGPGTRLTVL.

There are many counts of this clonotype. The rearrangement uses TRBV5-1 and TRBJ2-3, with D possibly being TRBD2 (6 bases). The germline gives CDR1 SGHRS, CDR2 YFSETQ. Deletions cut 2 bases from V and 2 bases from J, with 9 bases between. The CDR3 covers 14 residues. The CDR3 here is CASSFGTFTDTQYF. CDR3 DNA: TGCGCCAGCAGCTTCGGGACTTTCACAGATACGCAGTATTTT.

This clonotype was observed at least ten times. The chain recombines TRBV5-1 with TRBJ2-7, with 9 bases that match TRBD2. Trimming at V came to 0 bases and at J to 0 bases, leaving 1 base not matched to a gene. CDR1 is SGHRS, CDR2 YFSETQ, per germline. There are 15 residues in the CDR3. The DNA of the CDR3 is TGCGCCAGCAGCTTGGCTAGCGGGATCTCCTACGAGCAGTACTTC. This encodes CASSLASGISYEQYF.

Ten or more counts support this clonotype. The V and J genes are TRBV5-1 and TRBJ2-3; D perhaps matches TRBD1 (6 bases). Germline V gene data show CDR1 as SGHRS and CDR2 as YFSETQ. Trimming took 5 bases from V and 4 from J, leaving 11 bases between them. The CDR3 has 13 amino acids. CDR3 coding DNA: TGCGCCAGCAGTTCCCAGGGGTCAGATACGCAGTATTTT. It encodes CASSSQGSDTQYF.

This clonotype occurred many times. V is TRBV20-1 and J is TRBJ2-1; 13 nucleotides line up with TRBD2. Germline CDR1 DFQATT, CDR2 SNEGSKA (reference sequence). The CDR3 has 14 amino acids. V trimming: 6 bases; J trimming: 9 bases; junction bases outside the gene matches: 8. This chain's CDR3 is CSAWTSGSLSEQFF. The CDR3 nucleotides read TGCAGTGCCTGGACTAGCGGGAGTTTGAGTGAGCAGTTCTTC.

This clonotype came up many times. CDR3 amino acids: CASSQSTRNEQFF. CDR3 bases: TGTGCCAGCAGCCAGTCGACTCGAAATGAGCAGTTCTTC. The chain links TRBV3-1 to TRBJ2-1; no clear D. Trimming left V 3 bases short and J 7 bases short, with 10 bases between. This CDR3 has 13 residues. The V gene's germline CDR1 is LGHDT and CDR2 YNNKEL (reference sequence).

The sample holds many counts of this clonotype. The rearrangement links TRBV29-1 to TRBJ1-1; 8 nucleotides align to TRBD1. The CDR3 totals 12 residues. The trim removed 7 bases at V and 7 bases at J, leaving 8 bases unmatched. In germline, CDR1 is SQVTM, CDR2 ANQGSEA. The CDR3 spells CSAAPGGSEAFF. The CDR3 DNA sequence: TGCAGCGCTGCTCCAGGGGGCAGTGAAGCTTTCTTT.

There are many counts of this clonotype. This sequence joins TRBV7-2 and TRBJ2-2; 9 bases line up with TRBD2. The CDR3 is 16 residues long. Germline V gives CDR1 SGHTA, CDR2 FQGNSA. V shed 6 bases, J shed 0 bases, and the junction held 5 bases outside the gene matches. CDR3 DNA: TGTGCCAGCAGTATTAGCGGGGGCACGAACACCGGGGAGCTGTTTTTT. It yields the protein CASSISGGTNTGELFF. The whole variable domain, remainder taken from reference TRBV7-2 and TRBJ2-2, is GAGVSQSPSNKVTEKGKDVELRCDPISGHTALYWYRQSLGQGLEFLIYFQGNSAPDKSGLPSDRFSAERTGGSVSTLTIQRTQQEDSAVYLCASSISGGTNTGELFFGEGSRLTVL.

This clonotype was seen repeatedly, ten times or more. The rearrangement joins TRBV20-1 to TRBJ2-1; TRBD2 is a possible D gene (5 bases). This CDR3 contains 15 residues. The V end lost 0 bases, the J end lost 4 bases, and 13 bases lay between the germline ends. CDR1 and CDR2 (germline): DFQATT, SNEGSKA (reference sequence). CDR3 protein: CSARERVRLYNEQFF. Written as DNA, the CDR3 is TGCAGTGCTAGAGAGAGGGTACGTCTTTACAATGAGCAGTTCTTC.

This chain uses TRBV5-1 with TRBJ1-1; D ambiguous. This CDR3 spans 15 amino acids. V lost 0 bases, J lost 0 bases, and 9 bases lay in between. Germline V lookup: CDR1 SGHRS, CDR2 YFSETQ. The CDR3 nucleotides are TGCGCCAGCAGCTTGGCCGCAGGTATGAACACTGAAGCTTTCTTT. Its protein is CASSLAAGMNTEAFF.

Many counts were recorded for this clonotype. The genes are TRBV7-9 and TRBJ2-7, with TRBD2 matching over 10 bases. There are 15 residues in the CDR3. V dropped 2 bases and J dropped 4; count of bases not matched to a gene: 5. In germline, CDR1 is SEHNR, CDR2 FQNEAQ (reference sequence). The CDR3 DNA reads TGTGCCAGCAGCTTAAAGGCTAGCGGGAGATACGAGCAGTACTTC. Its translation is CASSLKASGRYEQYF.

This clonotype was recorded at least ten times. The chain couples TRBV20-1 to TRBJ1-1; tentative D call: TRBD1 (5 bases). V lost 1 base and J lost 1, with 22 bases in between. This CDR3 is built from 18 residues. Germline V gene data show CDR1 as DFQATT and CDR2 as SNEGSKA (reference sequence). CDR3 sequence (DNA): TGCAGTGCTAGAGTTTATTTGTGGGGGAATCAACGGAACACTGAAGCTTTCTTT. Its translation is CSARVYLWGNQRNTEAFF.

This clonotype was detected many times. The chain employs TRBV7-2 and TRBJ2-7, with 12 bases identical to TRBD2. Unmatched junction bases numbered 8, after V lost 4 bases and J lost 4 bases. Germline assignment: CDR1 SGHTA and CDR2 FQGNSA. The CDR3 covers 16 residues. The CDR3 protein is CASSSWTSGNLYEQYF. The DNA of the CDR3 is TGTGCCAGCAGCTCGTGGACTAGCGGGAACCTATACGAGCAGTACTTC.

This clonotype was detected ten times or more. This chain connects TRBV12-3 or TRBV12-4 to TRBJ2-1; D possibly corresponds to TRBD1 (7 bases). Trimming stripped 7 bases from V and 7 bases from J, with 20 bases between. The CDR3 loop spans 15 amino acids. The CDR3 loop reads CASTEGGRGRNEQFF. CDR3 bases: TGTGCCAGCACCGAGGGGGGCAGGGGGAGGAATGAGCAGTTCTTC.

The rearrangement uses TRBV4-1 and TRBJ2-7; tentative D call: TRBD1 (6 bases). CDR1 MGHRA and CDR2 YSYEKL come from the germline V gene. V was clipped by 0 bases and J by 7 bases, with 10 bases between them. The CDR3 covers 13 residues. Written as DNA, the CDR3 is TGCGCCAGCAGCCAAGATCCCGGACAGGAGCAGTACTTC. It encodes CASSQDPGQEQYF.

This sequence joins TRBV11-2 and TRBJ2-7; D unclear. V lost 2 bases and J lost 4, with 6 bases in between. The CDR3 runs 12 residues. Per the germline V gene, CDR1 is SGHAT and CDR2 is FQNNGV. CDR3 residues: CASSLNLYEQYF. The CDR3 DNA reads as TGTGCCAGCAGCTTAAATCTATACGAGCAGTACTTC.

This clonotype was seen ten or more times. CDR3 nucleotides: TGTGCCAGCAGTCGAGAGGGGAGATTGGAGTTCTTC. Its protein product is CASSREGRLEFF. The chain employs TRBV7-2 and TRBJ2-1; tentatively, D is TRBD1 or TRBD2 (5 bases each). Trimming shortened V by 6 bases and J by 14 bases, and 17 bases separated the two germline ends. Germline CDR1 SGHTA, CDR2 FQGNSA. This CDR3 comprises 12 residues.

This clonotype was seen many times. The chain combines TRBV28 with TRBJ2-3, with 11 bases aligning to TRBD2. Germline trimming cut 7 bases from V and 3 bases from J; bases unmatched to any gene: 6. CDR1 and CDR2 from the germline V gene are MDHEN and SYDVKM. The CDR3 extends over 15 amino acids. CDR3 nucleotide sequence: TGTGCCAGCATGGGTAGCGGGGGGGCGACAGATACGCAGTATTTT. Protein product: CASMGSGGATDTQYF.

This clonotype came up many times. This chain joins TRBV5-1 and TRBJ1-4; D call uncertain. V was trimmed by 3 bases and J by 0 bases, leaving 6 bases between them. The CDR3 is 14 residues long. Germline V CDR1 and CDR2: SGHRS, YFSETQ. The CDR3 region is CASSSGTTNEKLFF. Written as DNA, the CDR3 is TGCGCCAGCAGCTCGGGAACAACTAATGAAAAACTGTTTTTT.

This clonotype was found many times. The V call is TRBV5-1, the J call TRBJ2-3, with 13 bases that match TRBD2. Germline CDR1 and CDR2: SGHRS and YFSETQ. This CDR3 spans 17 amino acids. J gave up 2 bases and V 3 bases, and 6 bases lay outside the gene matches. CDR3 in amino acids: CASSSAGTSGITDTQYF. The CDR3 DNA reads as TGCGCCAGCAGCTCCGCCGGGACTAGCGGGATCACAGATACGCAGTATTTT.

This clonotype was seen many times. The junction departs from germline at one end; a sequencing error may be responsible. The rearrangement joins TRBV4-3 to TRBJ2-3; TRBD2 matches at 10 bases. The CDR3 covers 14 residues. CDR1 is LGHNA, CDR2 YSLEER, per germline. The CDR3: CASNQAGGPDTQYF. CDR3 coding DNA: TGCGCCAGCAACCAAGCGGGAGGGCCAGATACGCAGTATTTT.

The rearrangement links TRBV5-1 to TRBJ2-3; tentative D call: TRBD1 (6 bases). V lost 3 bases to trimming and J lost 3 bases, with 14 bases between them. This CDR3 is built from 15 residues. Per germline, CDR1 SGHRS and CDR2 YFSETQ. The CDR3 sequence: CASSSMTGGTDTQYF. The CDR3 nucleotides read TGCGCCAGCAGCTCGATGACAGGAGGAACAGATACGCAGTATTTT.

This clonotype was recorded many times. The chain joins TRBV27 to TRBJ2-7, with 8 bases identical to TRBD2. CDR3 length: 15 residues. Trimming at V came to 8 bases and at J to 0 bases, leaving 9 bases not matched to a gene. Germline CDR1 reads MNHEY; CDR2 reads SMNVEV (reference sequence). The CDR3 DNA follows: TGTGCCAGCGGGCGGGGGGATTACAGCTCCTACGAGCAGTACTTC. Protein product: CASGRGDYSSYEQYF.

In its sample, this clonotype was seen many times. The rearrangement uses TRBV5-1 and TRBJ1-3; TRBD1 matches 9 bases. The CDR3 consists of 17 residues. Germline V gene sequence: CDR1 SGHRS, CDR2 YFSETQ. V lost 0 bases and J lost 2; bases outside the gene matches: 6. CDR3 loop: CASSLVGTGNAGNTIYF. The CDR3 bases are TGCGCCAGCAGCTTGGTGGGGACAGGGAATGCTGGAAACACCATATATTTT.